This TCR beta chain was recovered during a study of spatial heterogeneity in lung cancer. Study overall: Alpha-chain detections were consistently fewer than beta-chain detections among the sequences. Mean representation of each unique TCR and UMI combination in the raw reads exceeded nine occurrences.

On each TCR cDNA molecule, a unique molecular identifier was present. One entry per CDR3 protein results from TCRdb running MiXCR on the 5' RACE reads. This table holds tens of thousands of distinct CDR3 sequences, about 9.4% found once. The V end was cut by 3 bases, the J end by 6 bases, with 5 bases between. The CDR3 is 11 residues long. Germline V gene lookup returns CDR1 SEHNR and CDR2 FQNEAQ (reference sequence). Sample time point: blood at routine non-recurrence follow-up after resection. Frozen PBMC, nontumor lung or tumor provided whole RNA, which was sequenced unsorted. This clonotype was observed at least ten times.

The sequence was collected from a female donor with early-stage non-small cell lung cancer. The sequencing here drew on PBMCs, taken at follow-up. The chain joins TRBV7-9 to TRBJ1-1; D gene ambiguous. CDR3 DNA sequence: TGTGCCAGCAGCTTTGGTGCTGAAGCTTTCTTT. It codes for CASSFGAEAFF.